The 11 T cell receptor beta chains listed next were all sequenced from one sample in a study of blood T cell repertoires in COVID-19. Here immunoSEQ multiplex PCR was the method, and the copy in TCRdb shows in-frame clones only, minus some. This table holds a few hundred thousand clones, around 80% found once. Sequenced sample: peripheral blood. These receptors all come from a woman in her 70s with acute or convalescent COVID-19.

This chain connects TRBV4-1 to TRBJ2-1, with 8 bases matching TRBD1. CDR1 and CDR2 from the germline V gene are MGHRA and YSYEKL. This CDR3 region has 15 residues. V lost 4 bases and J lost 2; bases outside the gene matches: 4. CDR3 DNA sequence: TGCGCCAGCAGCCGGGACAGGCAGCCCTACAATGAGCAGTTCTTC. As protein: CASSRDRQPYNEQFF.

CDR3: CASSDKDREDTQYF. In nucleotides, the CDR3 is TGTGCCAGCAGCGATAAGGACAGGGAAGATACGCAGTATTTT. The genes are TRBV11-3 and TRBJ2-3; 8 nucleotides match TRBD1. Trimming at V came to 5 bases and at J to 5 bases, leaving 6 bases not matched to a gene. The germline V gene encodes CDR1 SGHNT and CDR2 YENEEA. The CDR3 runs to 14 residues.

This chain links TRBV3-1 (or the pseudogene TRBV3-2) with TRBJ2-2; TRBD1 agrees at 7 bases. The germline gives CDR1 LGHDT, CDR2 YNNKEL (reference sequence). The V segment lost 1 base and the J segment 6 bases; nucleotides outside the gene matches: 11. The CDR3 covers 17 residues. The CDR3 DNA is TGTGCCAGCAGCCAAGCCCGAGGGGGCATGTATCCCGGGGAGCTGTTTTTT. This encodes CASSQARGGMYPGELFF.

This clone was picked up one time. The CDR3 region has the DNA TGCGCCAGCTCCCAGGAGGGACAGTCCAACAACTTGTTTTTT. It translates to CASSQEGQSNNLFF. The V and J genes are TRBV5-1 and TRBJ1-4; 7 bases fit TRBD1. V was clipped by 7 bases and J by 15 bases; unmatched bases: 18. This CDR3 region has 14 residues. CDR1 and CDR2 from the germline V gene are SGHRS and YFSETQ.

In this sample, this clone turned up a few times. The CDR3 sequence: CATSDLLETGELFF. CDR3 DNA: TGTGCCACCAGTGATTTGTTAGAGACCGGGGAGCTGTTTTTT. The V and J genes are TRBV24-1 and TRBJ2-2; D ambiguous. The germline V gene encodes CDR1 KGHDR and CDR2 SFDVKD. The CDR3 consists of 14 residues. The ends were cut back, 0 bases at V and 5 bases at J, with 6 bases in the middle.

The V and J genes are TRBV27 and TRBJ2-7, with TRBD2 as a possible D gene (6 bases). V was clipped by 7 bases and J by 3 bases, with 13 bases between them. The germline V gene has CDR1 MNHEY and CDR2 SMNVEV (reference sequence). The CDR3 covers 13 residues. This CDR3 reads CASTRGVNYEQYF. For the CDR3, the DNA is TGTGCCAGCACCCGCGGGGTGAACTACGAGCAGTACTTC.

About this clone itself: At one of its ends the junction is not consistent with the germline gene, which may arise from a read error. The CDR3 region is CASSLDSISTLSYEQYF. DNA for the CDR3: TGCGCCAGCAGTTTGGACAGCATTTCCACATTATCCTACGAGCAGTACTTC. The genes are TRBV5-1 and TRBJ2-7, with D possibly being TRBD1 (6 bases). Germline lookup yields CDR1 SGHRS and CDR2 YFSETQ. The CDR3 consists of 17 residues.

This clone was recorded once. This sequence joins TRBV19 and TRBJ2-3, with D maybe TRBD2 (6 bases). In germline, CDR1 is LNHDA, CDR2 SQIVND (reference sequence). The V end was cut by 5 bases, the J end by 2 bases, with 11 bases between. The CDR3 loop spans 14 amino acids. CDR3 amino acids: CASSAGPLTDTQYF. The CDR3 bases are TGTGCCAGTAGTGCGGGGCCTCTCACAGATACGCAGTATTTT.

This chain connects TRBV6-5 to TRBJ2-5; D is unclear. The CDR3 loop spans 13 amino acids. V lost 5 bases and J 5 bases, leaving 12 bases between the germline ends. The germline V gene has CDR1 MNHEY and CDR2 SVGAGI. In nucleotides, the CDR3 is TGTGCCAGCAGTCTCCGGTGGCGGGAGACCCAGTACTTC. Its protein product is CASSLRWRETQYF.

The genes are TRBV7-9 and TRBJ1-6, with D unclear. Germline V CDR1 and CDR2: SEHNR, FQNEAQ (reference sequence). V was pared by 1 base and J by 0 bases, with 7 bases between. This CDR3 comprises 16 residues. The CDR3 DNA follows: TGTGCCAGCAGCTTAGAGGAGGGCTCCTATAATTCACCCCTCCACTTT. Translated: CASSLEEGSYNSPLHF.

CDR3 region: CASSLGGTSGVDEQYF. The CDR3 nucleotides are TGCGCCAGCAGCTTGGGGGGGACTAGCGGGGTCGACGAGCAGTACTTC. The chain uses TRBV5-1 and TRBJ2-7, with TRBD2 identical over 13 bases. This CDR3 has 16 amino acids. The J segment lost 5 bases and the V segment lost 0 bases, leaving 5 bases of the junction unmatched. Germline V CDR1 and CDR2: SGHRS, YFSETQ.